The subject of this entry is one T cell receptor beta chain. Its matching antigen is unknown. This CDR3 comprises 17 residues. V lost 0 bases, J lost 6 bases, and 16 bases lay in between. Germline V gene sequence: CDR1 SGDLS, CDR2 YYNGEE. Assay: immunoSEQ multiplex PCR; the TCRdb copy retains only in-frame clones and omits some. The sample yields 40,000 to 55,000 clones, approximately 82% seen once. Single viable CD3+CD4+CD8-CD45RO+ cells were sorted as the memory CD4+ T cells. The sample originates from a study of memory CD4+ T cells and cytomegalovirus serostatus. Notes on the study in general: The CMV-associated TCR signature appears largely within the CD4+ memory repertoire. About 40% of the roughly 160 known CMV-associated TCRbeta sequences appeared in CD4+ memory.

The rearrangement links TRBV9 to TRBJ1-6; D perhaps matches TRBD1 (5 bases). The sequenced sample was memory CD4+ T cells from blood. The sequence came from an adult in good health and CMV-seronegative. CDR3 in DNA: TGTGCCAGCAGCGTAGGGCCAACGGGGACGGTTAATTCACCCCTCCACTTT. Protein: CASSVGPTGTVNSPLHF. Based on the CDR3 plus reference TRBV9 and TRBJ1-6, the full variable domain is DSGVTQTPKHLITATGQRVTLRCSPRSGDLSVYWYQQSLDQGLQFLIQYYNGEERAKGNILERFSAQQFPDLHSELNLSSLELGDSALYFCASSVGPTGTVNSPLHFGNGTRLTVT.